This TCR beta chain was recorded in a study of blood T cell repertoires in COVID-19. About the study: Specimens from acute and convalescent COVID-19 originated in the United States, Italy and Spain. The analysed material was cDNA or gDNA that came from T cells, B-cell-depleted T cells, or PBMCs.

As processed by the authors: Nucleated cell counts were estimated from reference gene primer amplification. Libraries were prepared by immunoSEQ multiplex PCR; TCRdb keeps only in-frame clonotypes and omits some of them. V, J and clone size derive from that table, while D and trimming were established from the DNA sequence. The sample carries 43,000 or so clones, around 90% recorded once. The CDR3 consists of 15 residues. Germline CDR1 SGHRS, CDR2 YFSETQ. V lost 0 bases to trimming and J lost 3 bases; unmatched junction nucleotides: 2. This receptor was taken from a man in his sixties with active COVID-19. J is TRBJ2-3 and V is TRBV5-1; 9 bases line up with TRBD1. The source material was peripheral blood. The CDR3 DNA reads TGCGCCAGCAGCTTGGATGGGACAGGGACAGATACGCAGTATTTT. It encodes CASSLDGTGTDTQYF.